A single sample gave rise to the 25 T cell receptor beta chains below, sequenced in a study of blood T cell repertoires in COVID-19. Profiled with immunoSEQ multiplex PCR; TCRdb holds only in-frame clones, not every one. The repertoire holds nearly 80,000 clones, roughly 87% seen once, with roughly 5% in the top ten. The sample taken for sequencing was peripheral blood. All receptors come from a woman older than 75 with active or convalescent COVID-19.

The V and J genes are TRBV20-1 and TRBJ1-5; the D gene is possibly TRBD1 (6 bases). The germline CDR1 and CDR2 sequences are DFQATT and SNEGSKA (reference sequence). The germline V and J ends were trimmed by 3 bases and 5 bases, with 11 bases remaining between them. The CDR3 extends over 13 amino acids. The CDR3 bases are TGCAGTGCTAGTACAGGGTGGGATCAGCCCCAGCATTTT. Encoded protein: CSASTGWDQPQHF.

The gene calls are TRBV18 and TRBJ2-7, with D maybe TRBD1 (6 bases). V lost 4 bases and J 0 bases, leaving 10 bases between the germline ends. This CDR3 contains 14 residues. Germline values: CDR1 KGHSH, CDR2 LQKENI. The CDR3 spells CASSLQGSSYEQYF. The CDR3 DNA follows: TGTGCCAGCTCACTACAGGGTAGCTCCTACGAGCAGTACTTC.

The chain couples TRBV5-4 to TRBJ2-7; D might be TRBD2 (5 bases). Germline loops: CDR1 SGHNT, CDR2 YYREEE (reference sequence). The CDR3 is 13 residues long. V was trimmed by 8 bases and J by 7 bases, leaving 19 bases between them. Written as DNA, the CDR3 is TGTGCCAGTCAAGGACTCGCCGTGGGGGAGCAGTACTTC. Amino acids: CASQGLAVGEQYF.

This clone was seen a single time. This chain links TRBV15 with TRBJ1-6, with D hard to call. Germline CDR1 LNHNV, CDR2 YYDKDF (reference sequence). Trimming cost V 2 bases and J 7 bases, with 12 bases left between them. The CDR3 spans 15 residues. CDR3: CATSRNQVANSPLHF. CDR3 sequence (DNA): TGTGCCACCAGCAGAAATCAGGTCGCCAATTCACCCCTCCACTTT.

This chain joins TRBV5-6 and TRBJ2-5; 11 bases are a match to TRBD1. V lost 4 bases to trimming and J lost 4 bases; unmatched junction nucleotides: 3. From germline, CDR1 is SGHDT and CDR2 YYEEEE. CDR3 length equals 14 residues. CDR3 sequence: CASSPGQGAETQYF. The CDR3 coding sequence is TGTGCCAGCAGCCCTGGACAGGGGGCAGAGACCCAGTACTTC. The full variable domain, rest sourced from reference TRBV5-6 and TRBJ2-5, is DAGVTQSPTHLIKTRGQQVTLRCSPKSGHDTVSWYQQALGQGPQFIFQYYEEEERQRGNFPDRFSGHQFPNYSSELNVNALLLGDSALYLCASSPGQGAETQYFGPGTRLLVL.

The chain recombines TRBV30 with TRBJ1-5, with a weak D call TRBD1 (6 bases). The V end was cut by 2 bases, the J end by 0 bases, with 11 bases between. CDR1 is GTSNPN, CDR2 SVGIG, per germline (reference sequence). The CDR3 is made up of 15 amino acids. CDR3 DNA: TGTGCCTGGAGTCGGGGGGCAGATAGCAATCAGCCCCAGCATTTT. Its protein is CAWSRGADSNQPQHF.

The rearrangement joins TRBV11-1 to TRBJ1-5; TRBD1 might be the D (6 bases). V lost 1 base and J 5 bases, leaving 12 bases between the germline ends. The CDR3 length is 15 residues. In germline, CDR1 is SGHAT, CDR2 FQDESV (reference sequence). The CDR3 DNA is TGTGCCAGCAGCTTAGAAGCGGGGGCGGATCAGCCCCAGCATTTT. It is translated as CASSLEAGADQPQHF.

CDR3 sequence (DNA): TGCAGCGCAGCGGGAGGATCGGAGACCCAGTACTTC. Translation: CSAAGGSETQYF. V usage is TRBV29-1 and J usage is TRBJ2-5; 9 bases fit TRBD2. CDR3 length: 12 amino acids. The V and J ends lost 7 bases and 5 bases, in that order; junction bases with no gene match: 5. CDR1 and CDR2 from the germline V gene are SQVTM and ANQGSEA.

The chain carries TRBV6-1 and TRBJ1-5; tentatively, D is TRBD1 (5 bases). The germline V gene has CDR1 MNHNS and CDR2 SASEGT. Trimming left V 5 bases short and J 8 bases short, with 16 bases between. CDR3 size: 14 residues. Here the CDR3 DNA reads TGTGCCAGCAGTTCACAGGTTCGTGTTGAGCCCCAGCATTTT. This translates into CASSSQVRVEPQHF.

This clone was detected a few times. The CDR3 region is CASSQGQTNSPLHF. CDR3 in DNA: TGTGCCAGCAGCCAAGGACAGACTAATTCACCCCTCCACTTT. The V gene is TRBV14, the J gene TRBJ1-6; the D gene is possibly TRBD1 (5 bases). V dropped 1 base and J dropped 6 bases, with 7 bases sitting between them. Per the germline V gene, CDR1 is SGHDN and CDR2 is FVKESK. CDR3 length: 14 residues.

The chain uses TRBV19 and TRBJ1-4; D remains ambiguous. Germline V gene lookup returns CDR1 LNHDA and CDR2 SQIVND (reference sequence). The CDR3 runs 12 residues. V was shortened by 9 bases and J by 7 bases, with 12 bases between the two germline ends. For the CDR3, the DNA is TGTGCCAGCTGCAAGTCGGGTGAAAAACTGTTTTTT. Translating it yields CASCKSGEKLFF.

This clone was detected once. This chain connects TRBV2 to TRBJ2-1, with a tentative D call TRBD1 (7 bases). The V gene lost 4 bases and the J gene lost 7 bases, with 11 bases spanning the gap. CDR1 and CDR2 from the germline V gene are SNHLY and FYNNEI. CDR3 size: 13 residues. The CDR3 DNA reads TGTGCCAGCAGTGCGACAGGGAGGAATGAGCAGTTCTTC. Translated, it gives CASSATGRNEQFF.

The rearrangement uses TRBV18 and TRBJ1-6; possible D gene TRBD1, 6 bases. The CDR3 is 16 amino acids. Trimming stripped 5 bases from V and 5 bases from J, with 16 bases between. Germline V gene data show CDR1 as KGHSH and CDR2 as LQKENI. CDR3 loop: CASSAQGTQDNSPLHF. The CDR3 region has the DNA TGTGCCAGCTCAGCTCAGGGGACCCAGGATAATTCACCCCTCCACTTT.

This chain connects TRBV29-1 to TRBJ2-3, with TRBD2 matching 8 bases. J lost 3 bases, V lost 0 bases, and 11 bases had no gene match. There are 17 residues in the CDR3. Germline-derived CDR1 and CDR2 are SQVTM and ANQGSEA. The CDR3 nucleotides are TGCAGCGTTGAAGAGTATAAGGTAGCGGGAAGAACAGATACGCAGTATTTT. The encoded protein is CSVEEYKVAGRTDTQYF.

The table lists this clone with a few counts. The chain carries TRBV5-4 and TRBJ1-6; TRBD1 is a possible D gene (5 bases). V lost 4 bases and J lost 3, with 8 bases in between. Germline-derived CDR1 and CDR2 are SGHNT and YYREEE (reference sequence). CDR3 size: 14 residues. This chain's CDR3 is CASSPGGYNSPLHF. The CDR3 bases are TGTGCCAGCAGCCCCGGGGGCTATAATTCACCCCTCCACTTT.

CDR3 residues: CASSSDRNTEAFF. The CDR3 region has the DNA TGCGCCAGCAGTTCTGACAGGAACACTGAAGCTTTCTTT. V gene TRBV4-3 combines with J gene TRBJ1-1, with a weak D call TRBD1 (5 bases). Per germline, CDR1 LGHNA and CDR2 YSLEER. V lost 6 bases, J lost 1 base, and 9 bases lay in between. This CDR3 region has 13 residues.

The gene calls are TRBV2 and TRBJ1-1, with D hard to call. Germline V gene sequence: CDR1 SNHLY, CDR2 FYNNEI. Trimming pared 2 bases from V and 1 base from J, leaving 8 bases between. This CDR3 has 14 residues. The CDR3 reads CASSEISRNTEAFF. Written as DNA, the CDR3 is TGTGCCAGCAGTGAAATTTCCAGGAACACTGAAGCTTTCTTT.

The rearrangement uses TRBV19 and TRBJ1-5; 8 bases agree with TRBD1. Germline CDR1 is LNHDA and CDR2 is SQIVND (reference sequence). The CDR3 has 17 amino acids. V dropped 1 base and J dropped 1; count of bases not matched to a gene: 6. The CDR3, as DNA: TGTGCCAGTAGTATAGGGACTGGACAGGGCAGCAATCAGCCCCAGCATTTT. The encoded protein is CASSIGTGQGSNQPQHF.

This clone has more than one count but fewer than ten. The CDR3 DNA sequence: TGTGCCAGCAGACTGCCGCCGACAGGGAGCTCCTATAATTCACCCCTCCACTTT. Encoded protein: CASRLPPTGSSYNSPLHF. The chain is built from TRBV7-8 and TRBJ1-6; 7 bases fit TRBD1. Unmatched junction bases numbered 11, after V lost 6 bases and J lost 0 bases. The germline V gene encodes CDR1 SGHVS and CDR2 FQNEAQ. This CDR3 comprises 18 residues.

This sequence joins TRBV5-1 and TRBJ2-3; 7 nucleotides line up with TRBD1. The trim removed 2 bases at V and 3 bases at J, leaving 6 bases unmatched. Germline V gives CDR1 SGHRS, CDR2 YFSETQ. CDR3 length: 15 amino acids. As DNA, the CDR3 is TGCGCCAGCAGCTTAATGGGACAGTTTACAGATACGCAGTATTTT. The encoded protein is CASSLMGQFTDTQYF.

The chain is built from TRBV2 and TRBJ2-3, with 9 bases that match TRBD2. CDR1 is SNHLY and CDR2 is FYNNEI in the germline V gene. The CDR3 spans 13 residues. The trim removed 10 bases at V and 6 bases at J, leaving 8 bases unmatched. For the CDR3, the DNA is TGTGCCACCAGAGGGCGGGAGGGGGATACGCAGTATTTT. Its protein is CATRGREGDTQYF.

The V call is TRBV29-1, the J call TRBJ2-3; D perhaps matches TRBD2 (6 bases). Germline CDR1 reads SQVTM; CDR2 reads ANQGSEA. V dropped 2 bases and J dropped 2 bases, with 23 bases sitting between them. The CDR3 loop spans 18 amino acids. The CDR3 region has the DNA TGCAGCGTTGAACAACTGGCACCAGGACGGGGGAACACAGATACGCAGTATTTT. Amino acid sequence: CSVEQLAPGRGNTDTQYF.

V gene TRBV18 combines with J gene TRBJ2-7; TRBD1 is a possible D gene (5 bases). Germline V gives CDR1 KGHSH, CDR2 LQKENI. CDR3 length: 14 amino acids. The V end lost 3 bases, the J end lost 2 bases, and 11 bases lay between the germline ends. The CDR3 nucleotides read TGTGCCAGCTCACCCCAGGGCGGCCCCTACGAGCAGTACTTC. Translation gives CASSPQGGPYEQYF.

The chain links TRBV5-1 to TRBJ2-4; 8 nucleotides agree with TRBD2. Per germline, CDR1 SGHRS and CDR2 YFSETQ. The CDR3 has 14 amino acids. J gave up 4 bases and V 4 bases, and 4 bases lay outside the gene matches. The CDR3 sequence: CASSPGGQKNIQYF. CDR3 bases: TGCGCCAGCAGCCCGGGGGGGCAAAAAAACATTCAGTACTTC.

V and J are TRBV5-1 and TRBJ2-5, with D uncertain. V was shortened by 0 bases and J by 0 bases, with 6 bases between the two germline ends. Germline CDR1 and CDR2: SGHRS and YFSETQ. This CDR3 spans 14 amino acids. In DNA form, the CDR3 reads TGCGCCAGCAGCTTGGTGGCAGACCAAGAGACCCAGTACTTC. Protein: CASSLVADQETQYF.